This T cell receptor (beta chain) came from a study of blood T cell repertoires in COVID-19. This CDR3 is 15 amino acids long. The germline gives CDR1 MNHEY, CDR2 SMNVEV (reference sequence). Trimming at V came to 6 bases and at J to 7 bases, leaving 10 bases not matched to a gene. Participant age was roughly 18 to 90 years, and participants resided in 20 to 30 US areas. Self-reported history from a screening survey and questionnaire set each donor's cohort. Among Cohort 3 donors, those recovered had two negative PCRs, clearance, or symptom resolution. Libraries were prepared by immunoSEQ multiplex PCR; TCRdb keeps only in-frame clonotypes and omits some of them. The data show 200,000 to 250,000 clones, 86% seen once.

Sample: PBMCs or T cells enriched from blood (not recorded which). This chain links TRBV27 with TRBJ1-5; 9 positions match TRBD1. This clonotype was sampled from a man aged 35 to 55 who had recovered from COVID-19. CDR3 coding DNA: TGTGCCAGCAGGGATGGACAGGGGTGGAGGCAGCCCCAGCATTTT. Its protein is CASRDGQGWRQPQHF.